This record looks at one TCR beta chain sequence and its context. The CDR3 sequence is 13 residues long. V was pared by 7 bases and J by 4 bases, with 11 bases between. Germline CDR1 MDHEN, CDR2 SYDVKM. Sequencing used immunoSEQ multiplex PCR; TCRdb keeps in-frame clones, though not all of them. The top ten clones hold roughly 0.25% of a sample with tens of thousands of clones, 93% of them seen once. These data originate in a study of technical replicates of blood from a few donors. The sequenced sample consisted of T cells isolated from PBMCs. The V call is TRBV28, the J call TRBJ1-5, with D hard to call. This TCR came from a human donor in good health. DNA of the CDR3: TGTGCCAGCAACAGCCAAACGAATCAGCCCCAGCATTTT. Translation gives CASNSQTNQPQHF.